These T cell receptor beta chains were read from a single sample in a study of early T cells in non-severe SARS-CoV-2 infection. TCRdb re-called the 5' RACE reads with MiXCR, one entry per CDR3 protein. The sample contains 45,000 to 75,000 distinct CDR3 sequences, 8.5% to 10% of which appear only once. Sample: whole blood. The receptor set was obtained from an adult who was a healthcare worker with PCR-confirmed SARS-CoV-2 infection or an uninfected control (not recorded which). Each CDR3 is given with its conserved first and last residue. The order of the fields is J gene, D gene, V gene, clone size, CDR3 protein, CDR3 DNA. D genes are given only for firm matches. Clone size, where shown, is once, few, many, or a class for clones that have expanded.

>TRBJ2-2|-|TRBV11-2|-
CASNRLRGPHTGELFF
TGTGCCAGCAACCGGTTACGGGGACCTCACACCGGGGAGCTGTTTTTT
>TRBJ2-1|TRBD2|TRBV20-1|few
CSAPRGRAEFF
TGCAGTGCCCCGCGCGGGAGGGCCGAGTTCTTC
>TRBJ2-6|-|TRBV12-5|few
CASGLMNRGPGANVLTF
TGTGCTAGTGGTTTGATGAACCGGGGACCGGGGGCCAACGTCCTGACTTTC
>TRBJ2-1|TRBD2|TRBV7-6|many
CASSLSGSSYNEQFF
TGTGCCAGCAGCTTAAGCGGGAGCTCCTACAATGAGCAGTTCTTC
>TRBJ2-7|-|TRBV28|few
CASSSGREQYF
TGTGCCAGCAGTTCGGGTCGCGAGCAGTACTTC
>TRBJ2-7|-|TRBV28|-
CASTTASLLSYEQYF
TGTGCCAGCACAACAGCCTCTCTCTTGTCCTACGAGCAGTACTTC
>TRBJ1-3|TRBD1|TRBV20-1|many
CSAIPRQGNSGNTIYF
TGCAGTGCTATCCCCCGACAGGGGAACTCTGGAAACACCATATATTTT
>TRBJ2-7|-|TRBV25-1|-
CASSELGTTYEQYF
TGTGCCAGCAGTGAATTGGGCACGACCTACGAGCAGTACTTC
>TRBJ2-1|-|TRBV5-1|-
CASSGSGKDNEQFF
TGCGCCAGCAGCGGTAGCGGAAAAGACAATGAGCAGTTCTTC
>TRBJ1-1|TRBD1|TRBV6-5|many
CASSYSMGRGQGTEAFF
TGTGCCAGCAGTTACTCGATGGGCAGGGGGCAAGGGACTGAAGCTTTCTTT
>TRBJ2-1|-|TRBV11-2|many
CASSSDPYNEQFF
TGTGCCAGCAGCTCCGACCCCTACAATGAGCAGTTCTTC
>TRBJ2-5|-|TRBV11-2|few
CASSLYGAGETQYF
TGTGCCAGCAGCTTATACGGAGCCGGAGAGACCCAGTACTTC
>TRBJ1-2|-|TRBV5-1|many
CASSPEGGNGYTF
TGCGCCAGCAGCCCGGAGGGAGGAAATGGCTACACCTTC
>TRBJ1-2|-|TRBV4-1|-
CASSQAPLVVGYTF
TGCGCCAGCAGCCAAGCACCTCTTGTAGTTGGCTACACCTTC
>TRBJ2-5|TRBD1|TRBV7-2|-
CASSHWDRVVFQETQYF
TGTGCCAGCAGCCACTGGGACAGGGTTGTCTTTCAAGAGACCCAGTACTTC
>TRBJ2-5|-|TRBV12-3/TRBV12-4|many
CASSPRDRQYQETQYF
TGTGCCAGCAGTCCCCGGGACCGGCAGTACCAAGAGACCCAGTACTTC
>TRBJ2-1|-|TRBV5-1|many
CASSSEPVARAANPVNEQFF
TGCGCCAGCAGCTCCGAACCCGTAGCAAGAGCGGCAAACCCTGTCAATGAGCAGTTCTTC
>TRBJ1-1|-|TRBV29-1|few
CSVGPGNTEAFF
TGCAGCGTTGGGCCTGGGAACACTGAAGCTTTCTTT
>TRBJ2-3|-|TRBV29-1|many
CSVEREENTDTQYF
TGCAGCGTTGAGAGGGAAGAAAACACAGATACGCAGTATTTT
>TRBJ2-2|-|TRBV7-2|few
CASRTGHPAVAGELFF
TGTGCCAGCAGGACGGGACACCCGGCGGTGGCCGGGGAGCTGTTTTTT
>TRBJ1-3|-|TRBV29-1|many
CSVVWSGIYGNTIYF
TGCAGCGTTGTTTGGTCAGGGATATATGGAAACACCATATATTTT
>TRBJ1-1|-|TRBV6-5|many
CASSYNGGQEAFF
TGTGCCAGCAGTTACAACGGAGGTCAGGAGGCTTTCTTT
>TRBJ1-2|-|TRBV29-1|few
CSVEQGYGYTF
TGCAGCGTCGAACAGGGATATGGCTACACCTTC